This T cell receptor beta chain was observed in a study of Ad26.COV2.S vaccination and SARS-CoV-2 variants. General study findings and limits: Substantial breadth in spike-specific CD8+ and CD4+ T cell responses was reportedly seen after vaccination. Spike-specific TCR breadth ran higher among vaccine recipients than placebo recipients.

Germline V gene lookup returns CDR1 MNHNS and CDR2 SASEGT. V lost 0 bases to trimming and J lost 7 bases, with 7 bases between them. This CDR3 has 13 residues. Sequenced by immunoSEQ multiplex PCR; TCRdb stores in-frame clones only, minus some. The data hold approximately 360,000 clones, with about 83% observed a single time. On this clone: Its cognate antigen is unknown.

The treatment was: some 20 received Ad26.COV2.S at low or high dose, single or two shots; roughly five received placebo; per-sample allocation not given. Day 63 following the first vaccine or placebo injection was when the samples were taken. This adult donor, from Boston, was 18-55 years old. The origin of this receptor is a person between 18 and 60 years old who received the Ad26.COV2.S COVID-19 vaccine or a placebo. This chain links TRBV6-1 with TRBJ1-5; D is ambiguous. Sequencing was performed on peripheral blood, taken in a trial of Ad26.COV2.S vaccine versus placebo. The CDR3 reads CASSEALPQPQHF. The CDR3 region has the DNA TGTGCCAGCAGTGAAGCGCTCCCGCAGCCCCAGCATTTT.